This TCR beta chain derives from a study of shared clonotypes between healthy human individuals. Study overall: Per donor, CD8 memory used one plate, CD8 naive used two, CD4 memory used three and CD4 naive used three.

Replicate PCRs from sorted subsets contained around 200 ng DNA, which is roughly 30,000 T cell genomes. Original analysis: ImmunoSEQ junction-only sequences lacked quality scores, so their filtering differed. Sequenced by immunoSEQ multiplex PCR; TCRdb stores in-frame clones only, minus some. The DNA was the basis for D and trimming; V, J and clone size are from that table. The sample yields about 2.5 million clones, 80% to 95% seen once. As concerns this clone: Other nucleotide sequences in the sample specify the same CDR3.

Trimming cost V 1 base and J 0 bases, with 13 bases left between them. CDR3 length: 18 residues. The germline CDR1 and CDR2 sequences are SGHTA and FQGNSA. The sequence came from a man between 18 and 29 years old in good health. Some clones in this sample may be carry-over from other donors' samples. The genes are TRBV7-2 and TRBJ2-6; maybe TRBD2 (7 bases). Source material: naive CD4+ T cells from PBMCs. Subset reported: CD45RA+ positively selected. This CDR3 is CASSLGGGPRSGANVLTF. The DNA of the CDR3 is TGTGCCAGCAGCTTAGGGGGGGGCCCTCGCTCTGGGGCCAACGTCCTGACTTTC.